A single T cell receptor beta chain is shown here with its context. Its specificity is not known. V shed 5 bases and J shed 5 bases, with 6 bases lying between them. The germline V gene encodes CDR1 MGHDK and CDR2 SYGVNS. The CDR3 runs to 11 residues. Libraries were prepared by immunoSEQ multiplex PCR; TCRdb keeps only in-frame clonotypes and omits some of them. The profile shows a few million clones, around 95% of them singletons. The data belong to a study of shared clonotypes between healthy human individuals. Study-wide results and limits: Among the subsets, naive ones generally showed larger estimated richness than memory ones.

Sequencing was done on a sample of naive CD4+ T cells sorted from blood. This sample's subset: CD45RA+ positively selected. This chain joins TRBV25-1 and TRBJ2-5, with D hard to call. The TCR comes from a man younger than 30 in good health. The DNA of the CDR3 is TGTGCCAGCAGTCTCTACGAGACCCAGTACTTC. Translation gives CASSLYETQYF.